Each of the 19 T cell receptor beta chains below was sequenced from the same sample in a study of immune evolution from preneoplasia to lung adenocarcinoma. Measured with immunoSEQ multiplex PCR; TCRdb has only the in-frame clones, and not every one. The sample contains 37,000 or so clones, about 74% of which appear only once. The sequenced sample was FFPE invasive lung adenocarcinoma tissue. The receptors shown here come from a person between 60 and 69 years old with lung adenocarcinoma.

The CDR3 reads CASSVPLTYEQYF. The CDR3 coding sequence is TGTGCCAGCAGTGTACCCCTCACCTACGAGCAGTACTTC. The chain employs TRBV2 and TRBJ2-7, with D uncertain. Germline-derived CDR1 and CDR2 are SNHLY and FYNNEI. CDR3 length: 13 amino acids. V was pared by 4 bases and J by 2 bases, with 9 bases between. Together with reference TRBV2 and TRBJ2-7, the CDR3 gives the full variable domain: EPEVTQTPSHQVTQMGQEVILRCVPISNHLYFYWYRQILGQKVEFLVSFYNNEISEKSEIFDDQFSVERPDGSNFTLKIRSTKLEDSAMYFCASSVPLTYEQYFGPGTRLTVT.

The chain links TRBV27 to TRBJ2-7; TRBD2 matches 14 bases. The CDR3 sequence is 19 residues long. The V segment lost 5 bases and the J segment 3 bases; nucleotides outside the gene matches: 15. Germline assignment: CDR1 MNHEY and CDR2 SMNVEV (reference sequence). The CDR3 nucleotides read TGTGCCAGCAGTCCATCCGGGACTAGCGGGAGAGGCCGTTACTACGAGCAGTACTTC. Its protein is CASSPSGTSGRGRYYEQYF.

The rearrangement joins TRBV29-1 to TRBJ2-7; 9 bases fit TRBD1. The CDR3 covers 12 residues. Trimming cost V 6 bases and J 3 bases; bases outside gene matches: 3. Germline V gene data show CDR1 as SQVTM and CDR2 as ANQGSEA. Here the CDR3 DNA reads TGCAGCGTCGGGACAGGGATCTACGAGCAGTACTTC. Protein product: CSVGTGIYEQYF.

The gene calls are TRBV4-2 and TRBJ2-3, with 12 positions matching TRBD2. The CDR3 length is 16 residues. V dropped 5 bases and J dropped 0; count of bases not matched to a gene: 3. Germline lookup yields CDR1 LGHNA and CDR2 YNFKEQ. The CDR3 reads CASSLGTSGSTDTQYF. In DNA, the CDR3 is TGTGCCAGCAGCTTAGGGACTAGCGGGAGCACAGATACGCAGTATTTT.

The rearrangement joins TRBV19 to TRBJ2-3; D might be TRBD1 or TRBD2, each matching 5 bases. V dropped 6 bases and J dropped 5 bases, with 18 bases sitting between them. The CDR3 consists of 15 residues. The germline V gene encodes CDR1 LNHDA and CDR2 SQIVND (reference sequence). The DNA of the CDR3 is TGTGCCAGTAGACGGGACCCCCGAAGTGGAGATACGCAGTATTTT. It is translated as CASRRDPRSGDTQYF. The variable domain in full, completed from reference TRBV19 and TRBJ2-3, reads DGGITQSPKYLFRKEGQNVTLSCEQNLNHDAMYWYRQDPGQGLRLIYYSQIVNDFQKGDIAEGYSVSREKKESFPLTVTSAQKNPTAFYLCASRRDPRSGDTQYFGPGTRLTVL.

The gene calls are TRBV19 and TRBJ1-4; D ambiguous. Germline V gene sequence: CDR1 LNHDA, CDR2 SQIVND (reference sequence). The V and J ends lost 3 bases and 4 bases respectively, with 9 bases between them. This CDR3 contains 14 residues. CDR3 sequence: CASSMAWINEKLFF. The CDR3 DNA follows: TGTGCCAGTAGTATGGCCTGGATTAATGAAAAACTGTTTTTT.

The V gene is TRBV2, the J gene TRBJ2-7; maybe TRBD2 (6 bases). Trimming shortened V by 8 bases and J by 3 bases, and 17 bases separated the two germline ends. The CDR3 has 14 amino acids. Germline V gene lookup returns CDR1 SNHLY and CDR2 FYNNEI. CDR3 in amino acids: CASFRDSGSYEQYF. In DNA form, the CDR3 reads TGTGCCAGCTTCCGGGACTCCGGTAGCTACGAGCAGTACTTC.

The V gene is TRBV7-2, the J gene TRBJ2-1; a possible D gene is TRBD1 (5 bases). V was cut by 5 bases and J by 4 bases, with 15 bases left in between. This CDR3 has 15 residues. The germline gives CDR1 SGHTA, CDR2 FQGNSA. CDR3 residues: CASSRGQGSYNEQFF. The CDR3 region has the DNA TGTGCCAGCAGCCGTGGGCAGGGATCTTACAATGAGCAGTTCTTC.

The CDR3 region is CASSLGAYEQYF. For the CDR3, the DNA is TGTGCCAGCAGCTTAGGGGCCTACGAGCAGTACTTC. The chain recombines TRBV7-8 with TRBJ2-7; D gene uncertain. V dropped 1 base and J dropped 2 bases, with 3 bases sitting between them. This CDR3 has 12 amino acids. Germline-derived CDR1 and CDR2 are SGHVS and FQNEAQ.

This clone was seen more than once but under ten times. The chain joins TRBV28 to TRBJ2-2, with 9 bases that match TRBD1. The V gene end was trimmed by 5 bases and the J gene end by 6 bases; junction bases not matched to a gene: 10. This CDR3 is built from 16 residues. Germline lookup yields CDR1 MDHEN and CDR2 SYDVKM. CDR3 region: CASSALGQGNPGELFF. In DNA, the CDR3 is TGTGCCAGCAGTGCTCTCGGACAGGGGAATCCCGGGGAGCTGTTTTTT.

The chain couples TRBV7-8 to TRBJ2-5; D call uncertain. Deletions cut 4 bases from V and 2 bases from J, with 5 bases between. CDR1 and CDR2 from the germline V gene are SGHVS and FQNEAQ. This CDR3 has 12 residues. CDR3 sequence: CASSSYQETQYF. The CDR3 nucleotides read TGTGCCAGCAGCTCTTATCAAGAGACCCAGTACTTC. The whole variable domain, filled in from reference TRBV7-8 and TRBJ2-5, reads GAGVSQSPRYKVAKRGQDVALRCDPISGHVSLFWYQQALGQGPEFLTYFQNEAQLDKSGLPSDRFFAERPEGSVSTLKIQRTQQEDSAVYLCASSSYQETQYFGPGTRLLVL.

The chain links TRBV18 to TRBJ2-5; 10 bases map to TRBD1. V shed 5 bases and J 0 bases; nucleotides not matched to a gene: 6. CDR3 size: 16 residues. The germline gives CDR1 KGHSH, CDR2 LQKENI. CDR3 sequence: CASSSGQGPHQETQYF. CDR3 sequence (DNA): TGTGCCAGCTCATCGGGACAGGGGCCACACCAAGAGACCCAGTACTTC.

This chain uses TRBV7-9 with TRBJ1-5; D gene unclear. Trimming pared 3 bases from V and 1 base from J, leaving 1 base between. The germline V gene encodes CDR1 SEHNR and CDR2 FQNEAQ (reference sequence). This CDR3 is 12 amino acids long. This CDR3 reads CASSLSNQPQHF. The CDR3 nucleotides are TGTGCCAGCAGCTTGAGCAATCAGCCCCAGCATTTT.

On this clone: This same CDR3 is encoded by further DNA sequences in the sample. The rearrangement uses TRBV7-9 and TRBJ2-7, with 9 bases matching TRBD1. Per germline, CDR1 SEHNR and CDR2 FQNEAQ (reference sequence). The CDR3 runs to 14 residues. J was trimmed by 2 bases and V by 4 bases; bases with no gene match: 3. The CDR3 coding sequence is TGTGCCAGCAGCTCCGGGGACAGGGCCTACGAGCAGTACTTC. Residues: CASSSGDRAYEQYF.

The chain carries TRBV5-1 and TRBJ2-2; D may be TRBD1 (7 bases). Trimming cost V 5 bases and J 4 bases, with 21 bases left between them. Germline CDR1 reads SGHRS; CDR2 reads YFSETQ. This CDR3 has 17 amino acids. Here the CDR3 reads CASSPSAGGGGTGELFF. CDR3 nucleotide sequence: TGCGCCAGCAGTCCCAGTGCAGGGGGAGGTGGCACCGGGGAGCTGTTTTTT. Drawing the rest from reference TRBV5-1 and TRBJ2-2, the complete variable domain is KAGVTQTPRYLIKTRGQQVTLSCSPISGHRSVSWYQQTPGQGLQFLFEYFSETQRNKGNFPGRFSGRQFSNSRSEMNVSTLELGDSALYLCASSPSAGGGGTGELFFGEGSRLTVL.

V is TRBV5-4 and J is TRBJ2-7; D gene uncertain. The germline gives CDR1 SGHNT, CDR2 YYREEE (reference sequence). The CDR3 is made up of 11 amino acids. V gave up 3 bases and J gave up 4 bases, with 5 bases separating them. The CDR3 DNA is TGTGCCAGCAGCTACCGTTACGAGCAGTACTTC. Residues: CASSYRYEQYF.

The V gene is TRBV2, the J gene TRBJ1-5; no clear D. The CDR3 has 12 amino acids. V gave up 6 bases and J gave up 9 bases, with 12 bases separating them. Germline assignment: CDR1 SNHLY and CDR2 FYNNEI. CDR3 DNA sequence: TGTGCCAGCAGAGGTGCTCTGGGGCCCCAGCATTTT. It codes for CASRGALGPQHF.

The chain has TRBV2 and TRBJ2-7, with 8 bases aligning to TRBD1. Germline V gene sequence: CDR1 SNHLY, CDR2 FYNNEI. The CDR3 totals 13 residues. The V and J ends lost 8 bases and 7 bases, in that order; junction bases with no gene match: 10. The CDR3, as DNA: TGTGCCAGCTTTCGCGGGACAGGAGAGGAGCAGTACTTC. Its translation is CASFRGTGEEQYF.

The chain recombines TRBV19 with TRBJ1-2; D unresolved. In germline, CDR1 is LNHDA, CDR2 SQIVND (reference sequence). Trimming removed 5 bases at V and 2 bases at J, with 15 bases between. This CDR3 is built from 15 residues. The CDR3 DNA sequence: TGTGCCAGTAGTCCCGGCTTCCGCACCAACTATGGCTACACCTTC. This translates into CASSPGFRTNYGYTF.